This T cell receptor beta chain was sequenced for a study of blood T cell repertoires in COVID-19 (dated by TCRdb to about 2020). Study-level background: Samples covering the acute and convalescent phases of COVID-19 were provided by collaborators in the United States, Italy and Spain. The material from the prospective study consisted of cDNA or gDNA derived from T cells, B-cell-depleted T cells, or PBMCs. Subjects who had been exposed to COVID-19, were actively infected with it, or had recovered from it provided the deeply sampled blood TCRbeta repertoires that made up the dataset. The repertoires were released in a freely available public database meant as a resource for research on the immune response to SARS-CoV-2. The samples were drawn from the first 160 participants of the ongoing ImmuneRACE study and from over a thousand subjects provided by 6 global collaborators. The sample metadata nearly always contained a de-identified subject ID, COVID-19 status, age in years and sex. HLA class I and class II types, where available, came from metadata supplied by the sample provider rather than from assay-based typing. The investigation overall reported the following: How much clinical and demographic metadata was included differed by source and by participant, and the metadata was provided uncurated.

With respect to this clone: No cognate antigen has been identified for it. Base qualities are not recorded, but no much larger clone differs from it by a single base.

Whole blood was collected in K2EDTA tubes by collaborating institutions according to the institutions' own protocols. For TCRbeta analysis, collaborators shipped samples as frozen whole blood, isolated PBMCs, or DNA extracted from either of those sample types. Taken from cysteine to phenylalanine, the CDR3 has 12 residues. Only CDR3 DNA is held: 36 bases, read in frame from base 1. V drops 2 bases and J drops 7 bases, leaving 8 bases in between. The germline V gene encodes CDR1 LGHNA and CDR2 YNFKEQ. The immunoSEQ Assay, a bias-controlled multiplex PCR, was used to amplify TCRbeta CDR3 regions from genomic DNA. In the source study's methods: Nucleated cell counts per sample were estimated from amplification of reference gene primers within the assay. Sequence reads were collapsed and filtered to measure the absolute abundance of every unique TCRbeta CDR3 rearrangement. Productive Simpson clonality was computed per sample as the square root of Simpson's diversity index over productive rearrangements. This immuneACCESS table, as held by TCRdb, lists in-frame sequences with V and J called but not all clones. Of the missing ones, under half trace to an unresolved V gene in checked studies; the others have no known cause. That table gives V, J and clone size, and the DNA gave D and trimming. For this sample the table gives approximately 280,000 clones, of which 70% to 90% were detected only once. In total, the top ten clones hold 9.5% to 11% of the sample.

Material: peripheral blood. The sequence links TRBV4-2 to TRBJ1-1, with no confidently assigned D gene. This clonotype was sampled from a woman between 65 and 79 years old with acute or convalescent COVID-19. The CDR3 is CASSQSGSEAFF. The nucleotide sequence reads TGTGCCAGCAGCCAAAGTGGGAGTGAAGCTTTCTTT.